These T cell receptor beta chains were read from a single sample in a study of PD-L1 blockade in urothelial cancer. This table comes from immunoSEQ multiplex PCR, and its TCRdb copy is limited to in-frame clones, with some not included. The sample shows 65,000 to 80,000 clones, roughly nine tenths of them seen only once. Material: PBMCs, obtained around atezolizumab (anti-PD-L1) treatment. These receptors were taken from a man in his 70s with urothelial cancer. The CDR3 runs from the conserved cysteine through the conserved F or W. Fields, in order: CDR3 length, J gene, clone size, V gene, D gene, CDR3 protein, CDR3 DNA. The D gene is left open where the match is weak. Size tells how often a clone was seen (once, few, many) or the class of an expanded clone, and some rows leave it out.

>16|TRBJ2-1|NA|TRBV7-6|TRBD2
CASSQLIRERGNEQFF
TGTGCCAGCAGCCAATTGATCCGGGAGCGGGGCAATGAGCAGTTCTTC
>15|TRBJ2-7|NA|TRBV10-3|TRBD1
CAIGIGQGALNEQYF
TGTGCCATTGGGATTGGACAGGGGGCGCTCAACGAGCAGTACTTC
>13|TRBJ1-5|NA|TRBV10-3|TRBD1
CAIKGQGDQPQHF
TGTGCCATCAAGGGACAGGGGGATCAGCCCCAGCATTTT
>19|TRBJ2-7|NA|TRBV5-6|TRBD1
CASSSRDRYYAFQSYEQYF
TGTGCCAGCAGCTCACGGGACAGGTATTATGCCTTTCAATCCTACGAGCAGTACTTC
>16|TRBJ1-4|NA|TRBV29-1|TRBD1
CSVEEGGSSSNEKLFF
TGCAGCGTTGAAGAAGGGGGCTCCTCCTCTAATGAAAAACTGTTTTTT
>12|TRBJ2-1|NA|TRBV5-1|NA
CASSSLYNEQFF
TGCGCCAGCAGCTCCCTTTACAATGAGCAGTTCTTC
>13|TRBJ2-1|NA|TRBV2|NA
CASGTPVVNEQFF
TGTGCCAGCGGGACTCCGGTGGTCAATGAGCAGTTCTTC
>14|TRBJ2-1|large|TRBV6-1|TRBD1
CASSKTGAVNEQFF
TGTGCCAGCAGCAAGACAGGGGCGGTTAATGAGCAGTTCTTC
>15|TRBJ1-3|NA|TRBV28|NA
CASSLSGEFGNTIYF
TGTGCCAGCAGTTTATCAGGGGAGTTCGGAAACACCATATATTTT
>16|TRBJ2-5|NA|TRBV5-4|TRBD1
CASSTARTGGRETQYF
TGTGCCAGCAGCACCGCCAGGACAGGGGGCAGAGAGACCCAGTACTTC
>16|TRBJ2-5|NA|TRBV7-3|TRBD2
CASSPSGGGVGETQYF
TGTGCCAGCAGCCCGTCGGGGGGGGGAGTAGGGGAGACCCAGTACTTC
>14|TRBJ2-7|NA|TRBV27|NA
CASSFDRISYEQYF
TGTGCCAGCAGTTTCGACAGAATATCCTACGAGCAGTACTTC
>14|TRBJ2-3|NA|TRBV28|TRBD1
CASTSTGWTDTQYF
TGTGCCAGCACTTCGACAGGGTGGACAGATACGCAGTATTTT
>16|TRBJ2-1|NA|TRBV7-9|TRBD2
CASSSVLAGLYNEQFF
TGTGCCAGCAGCTCGGTATTAGCGGGGCTCTACAATGAGCAGTTCTTC
>17|TRBJ2-7|NA|TRBV1|NA
CTSSQDPRGSGRYEQYF
TGCACCAGCAGCCAAGATCCCCGGGGTAGCGGGAGGTACGAGCAGTACTTC
>11|TRBJ2-5|NA|TRBV19|NA
CASRSGETQYF
TGTGCCAGTAGATCCGGGGAGACCCAGTACTTC
>13|TRBJ2-3|NA|TRBV27|NA
CASSFGGGDTQYF
TGTGCCAGCAGTTTTGGGGGAGGTGATACGCAGTATTTT
>15|TRBJ1-1|NA|TRBV6-5|NA
CASSSWQVSGTEAFF
TGTGCCAGCAGTTCCTGGCAAGTGTCGGGCACTGAAGCTTTCTTT
>13|TRBJ1-1|few|TRBV18|NA
CASSLGGDTEAFF
TGTGCCAGCTCTCTTGGGGGGGACACTGAAGCTTTCTTT
>18|TRBJ2-2|NA|TRBV5-6|NA
CASSSLLRWQGSTGELFF
TGTGCCAGCAGCTCCTTGCTCCGGTGGCAGGGTAGCACCGGGGAGCTGTTTTTT
>12|TRBJ2-2|few|TRBV29-1|NA
CSVEVGHGELFF
TGCAGCGTTGAAGTGGGGCACGGGGAGCTGTTTTTT
>14|TRBJ1-2|few|TRBV10-3|TRBD1
CAISESLGGDGYTF
TGTGCCATCAGTGAGTCGTTAGGGGGCGATGGCTACACCTTC
>16|TRBJ1-1|NA|TRBV18|TRBD1
CASSPRRTGKNTEAFF
TGTGCCAGCTCACCCCGCCGGACAGGAAAGAACACTGAAGCTTTCTTT
>14|TRBJ2-7|NA|TRBV2|TRBD1
CASSTGTGRYEQYF
TGTGCCAGCAGTACCGGGACAGGGAGATACGAGCAGTACTTC
>13|TRBJ2-5|once|TRBV7-2|NA
CASSALARETQYF
TGTGCCAGCAGCGCACTAGCCCGCGAGACCCAGTACTTC
>15|TRBJ2-7|NA|TRBV5-1|TRBD2
CASRPGLAGFYEQYF
TGCGCCAGCAGACCGGGACTAGCGGGATTCTACGAGCAGTACTTC
>18|TRBJ2-1|NA|TRBV9|TRBD2
CASSVADSGRARYNEQFF
TGTGCCAGCAGCGTAGCTGATAGCGGGAGGGCCCGTTACAATGAGCAGTTCTTC
>15|TRBJ2-7|NA|TRBV28|NA
CASSLVTGPSYEQYF
TGTGCCAGCAGTTTAGTGACAGGCCCCAGCTACGAGCAGTACTTC
>14|TRBJ2-2|NA|TRBV19|TRBD2
CASRGGARDGELFF
TGTGCCAGCCGCGGGGGGGCAAGGGACGGGGAGCTGTTTTTT
>14|TRBJ2-2|NA|TRBV19|NA
CASSMAGNTGELFF
TGTGCCAGTAGTATGGCAGGGAACACCGGGGAGCTGTTTTTT
>15|TRBJ1-2|NA|TRBV30|NA
CAWSVSPTAGYGYTF
TGTGCCTGGAGTGTTTCCCCGACAGCGGGCTATGGCTACACCTTC
>17|TRBJ2-3|NA|TRBV5-1|TRBD2
CASSLDTSGRLTDTQYF
TGCGCCAGCAGCTTGGATACTAGCGGGAGGTTGACAGATACGCAGTATTTT
>15|TRBJ2-1|once|TRBV6-5|TRBD2
CASAVGEGSYNEQFF
TGTGCCAGCGCGGTAGGGGAGGGCTCCTACAATGAGCAGTTCTTC
>14|TRBJ2-6|NA|TRBV28|TRBD1
CASDRASGANVLTF
TGTGCCTCCGACAGGGCATCTGGGGCCAACGTCCTGACTTTC
>12|TRBJ2-7|once|TRBV6-6|TRBD2
CASSPQTSREYF
TGTGCCAGCAGTCCCCAGACTAGCAGGGAGTACTTC
>15|TRBJ2-7|NA|TRBV30|TRBD1
CAWSAPPRGSYEQYF
TGTGCCTGGAGTGCCCCCCCCAGGGGGTCCTACGAGCAGTACTTC
>15|TRBJ2-5|NA|TRBV7-7|TRBD1
CASSLGQGRGETQYF
TGTGCCAGCAGCTTGGGACAGGGGAGAGGGGAGACCCAGTACTTC
>15|TRBJ2-3|NA|TRBV27|TRBD1
CASSLSLQGLTPQYF
TGTGCCAGCAGTTTATCGTTACAGGGGCTCACGCCGCAGTATTTT
>14|TRBJ1-1|once|TRBV5-8|TRBD1
CASSFPGGNPEAFF
TGTGCCAGCAGCTTCCCAGGGGGGAACCCTGAAGCTTTCTTT
>16|TRBJ2-7|NA|TRBV25-1|TRBD1
CASSSLGGTGGAEQYF
TGTGCCAGCAGTTCTCTAGGTGGGACAGGGGGCGCCGAGCAGTACTTC